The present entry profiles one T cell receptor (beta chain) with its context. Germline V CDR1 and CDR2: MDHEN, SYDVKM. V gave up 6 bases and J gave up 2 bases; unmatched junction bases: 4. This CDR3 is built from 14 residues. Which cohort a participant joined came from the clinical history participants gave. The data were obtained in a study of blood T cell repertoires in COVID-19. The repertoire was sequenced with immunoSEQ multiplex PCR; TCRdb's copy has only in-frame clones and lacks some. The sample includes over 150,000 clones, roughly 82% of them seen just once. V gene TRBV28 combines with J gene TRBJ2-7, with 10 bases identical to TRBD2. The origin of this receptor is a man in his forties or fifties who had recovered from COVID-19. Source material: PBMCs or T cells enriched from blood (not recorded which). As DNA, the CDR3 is TGTGCCAGCAGGCTTAGCGGGAGGACCTACGAGCAGTACTTC. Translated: CASRLSGRTYEQYF.